A selection of T cell receptor beta chains follows, all from one sample in a study of T cell clonotyping in hematopoietic cell transplantation. Here immunoSEQ multiplex PCR was the method, and the copy in TCRdb shows in-frame clones only, minus some. The profile shows roughly 50,000 clones, 85% to 90% of them singletons. Source: peripheral blood mononuclear cells, taken before stem cell transplant. These TCRs come from a man in his sixties with biphenotypic leukemia. Some clones in this sample may be carry-over from other donors' samples. Each CDR3 is given with its conserved first and last residue. A D gene is named only where the DNA matches it firmly. The size of a clone is reported for some rows only, either as once, few or many, or as a class for expanded clones.

D	V	size	J	CDR3	DNA
TRBD2	TRBV7-8	-	TRBJ2-3	CASSPGTTTDTQYF	TGTGCCAGCAGCCCCGGGACTACCACAGATACGCAGTATTTT
-	TRBV6-5	-	TRBJ2-3	CASSYSVGTDTQYF	TGTGCCAGCAGTTACTCTGTGGGGACAGATACGCAGTATTTT
-	TRBV11-1	-	TRBJ1-3	CASSLLPDSGNTIYF	TGTGCCAGCAGCTTACTACCCGACTCTGGAAACACCATATATTTT
TRBD1	TRBV5-1	-	TRBJ1-4	CASSLLQGAGEKLFF	TGCGCCAGCAGCTTGCTTCAGGGGGCGGGAGAAAAACTGTTTTTT
-	TRBV5-4	-	TRBJ2-5	CASSLGGDQETQYF	TGTGCCAGCAGCCTGGGGGGAGATCAAGAGACCCAGTACTTC
-	TRBV10-2	-	TRBJ1-3	CASSTQVFSGNTIYF	TGCGCCAGCAGCACACAGGTCTTCTCTGGAAACACCATATATTTT
TRBD1	TRBV9	-	TRBJ2-5	CASSTGTGGTQYF	TGTGCCAGCAGCACCGGGACAGGGGGGACCCAGTACTTC
-	TRBV28	-	TRBJ1-2	CASRYRYYGYTF	TGTGCCAGCAGGTACAGGTACTATGGCTACACCTTC
-	TRBV7-2	-	TRBJ2-5	CASSSPEETQYF	TGTGCCAGCAGCTCCCCCGAAGAGACCCAGTACTTC
TRBD1	TRBV28	once	TRBJ1-4	CASLRDSGEKLFF	TGTGCCAGTTTACGGGACAGCGGAGAAAAACTGTTTTTT
-	TRBV19	-	TRBJ2-2	CASSMGWNGELFF	TGTGCCAGTAGTATGGGGTGGAACGGGGAGCTGTTTTTT
TRBD1	TRBV11-2	few	TRBJ1-1	CASSPGTGYTEAFF	TGTGCCAGCAGCCCGGGGACAGGGTACACTGAAGCTTTCTTT
TRBD1	TRBV5-8	-	TRBJ2-7	CATRQTGLPYEQYF	TGTGCCACCCGCCAGACAGGGCTTCCATACGAGCAGTACTTC
-	TRBV19	once	TRBJ1-5	CASSIAGYSNQPQHF	TGTGCCAGTAGTATAGCCGGTTATAGCAATCAGCCCCAGCATTTT
-	TRBV19	-	TRBJ1-5	CASSINRFYSNQPQHF	TGTGCCAGTAGTATTAACAGGTTTTATAGCAATCAGCCCCAGCATTTT
-	TRBV28	once	TRBJ1-1	CASRLQGGGTEAFF	TGTGCCAGCAGGTTACAGGGTGGGGGCACTGAAGCTTTCTTT
TRBD1	TRBV9	-	TRBJ2-6	CASSVTTGTEHSGANVLTF	TGTGCCAGCAGCGTAACTACCGGGACAGAACACTCTGGGGCCAACGTCCTGACTTTC
-	TRBV28	-	TRBJ1-5	CASSLAGLDQPQHF	TGTGCCAGCAGTTTAGCGGGGCTGGATCAGCCCCAGCATTTT
-	TRBV30	-	TRBJ1-1	CAWSVKRANRDGAFF	TGTGCCTGGAGTGTGAAAAGGGCGAACAGGGATGGAGCTTTCTTT
-	TRBV10-3	few	TRBJ1-2	CAIRAPGNYGYTF	TGTGCCATCCGAGCCCCAGGGAACTATGGCTACACCTTC
-	TRBV5-4	-	TRBJ2-1	CASSLDKSGGEQFF	TGTGCCAGCAGCTTGGACAAATCCGGGGGTGAGCAGTTCTTC
-	TRBV4-1	-	TRBJ1-5	CASSPNTGTNQPQHF	TGCGCCAGCAGCCCAAACACGGGGACAAATCAGCCCCAGCATTTT
-	TRBV18	few	TRBJ1-2	CASSPGEQGLDDGYTF	TGTGCCAGCTCACCAGGCGAGCAGGGTTTGGATGATGGCTACACCTTC
-	TRBV25-1	-	TRBJ1-2	CASRRSGGLYGYTF	TGTGCCAGCAGACGAAGCGGGGGCCTATATGGCTACACCTTC
TRBD2	TRBV28	-	TRBJ2-7	CASSSPSRLAGYEQYF	TGTGCCAGCAGTTCGCCCTCCAGACTAGCGGGCTACGAGCAGTACTTC
-	TRBV6-1	-	TRBJ1-2	CAVQRDYGNYGYTF	TGTGCCGTTCAACGGGATTACGGTAACTATGGCTACACCTTC
-	TRBV28	-	TRBJ1-2	CASSPGGFDGYTF	TGTGCCAGCAGCCCGGGGGGTTTCGATGGCTACACCTTC
-	TRBV28	-	TRBJ2-5	CASHLRGLGQETQYF	TGTGCCAGCCATCTCCGTGGGCTGGGGCAAGAGACCCAGTACTTC
-	TRBV28	-	TRBJ2-7	CASDRTGTYEQYF	TGTGCCAGCGACCGGACGGGGACCTACGAGCAGTACTTC
-	TRBV5-3	-	TRBJ1-4	CARSLAGTTNEKLFF	TGTGCCAGAAGCTTGGCCGGGACAACTAATGAAAAACTGTTTTTT
-	TRBV7-9	-	TRBJ1-2	CASSLNFDGYTF	TGTGCCAGCAGCTTAAATTTTGACGGCTACACCTTC
-	TRBV28	-	TRBJ1-2	CASSYPANYGYTF	TGTGCCAGCAGTTACCCAGCTAACTATGGCTACACCTTC
-	TRBV10-1	once	TRBJ2-2	CASSKQGIYTGELFF	TGCGCCAGCTCCAAACAGGGAATTTACACCGGGGAGCTGTTTTTT
TRBD1	TRBV5-1	-	TRBJ1-1	CASSLGQGAVGNTEAFF	TGCGCCAGCAGCTTAGGGCAGGGGGCCGTGGGGAACACTGAAGCTTTCTTT
TRBD1	TRBV5-4	-	TRBJ2-3	CASSLGVGTGQSTDTQYF	TGTGCCAGCAGCTTGGGAGTCGGGACAGGGCAGAGCACAGATACGCAGTATTTT
-	TRBV9	once	TRBJ1-3	CASSGGRADADTIYF	TGTGCCAGCAGCGGGGGGCGGGCAGATGCAGACACCATATATTTT
TRBD2	TRBV4-2	-	TRBJ2-3	CASSPLKGLAGLSTDTQYF	TGTGCCAGCAGCCCGCTTAAGGGACTAGCGGGGCTAAGCACAGATACGCAGTATTTT
TRBD1	TRBV6-5	-	TRBJ1-2	CASSRQGARPGYTF	TGTGCCAGCAGTCGACAGGGGGCGCGTCCCGGCTACACCTTC
TRBD2	TRBV6-1	-	TRBJ2-1	CASSQGTSNEQFF	TGTGCCAGCAGTCAAGGGACTAGTAATGAGCAGTTCTTC
TRBD1	TRBV19	-	TRBJ1-4	CASRTTGETNEKLFF	TGTGCCAGTAGAACCACAGGGGAAACTAATGAAAAACTGTTTTTT
TRBD1	TRBV6-6	few	TRBJ1-3	CASSWDRSSGNTIYF	TGTGCCAGCAGCTGGGACAGGAGCTCTGGAAACACCATATATTTT
-	TRBV2	-	TRBJ1-1	CASNWGREAEAFF	TGTGCCAGCAATTGGGGGCGCGAAGCTGAAGCTTTCTTT
TRBD1	TRBV28	-	TRBJ2-7	CASSLSARTGRSYEQYF	TGTGCCAGCAGTTTATCTGCGCGGACAGGTCGCTCCTACGAGCAGTACTTC
-	TRBV27	-	TRBJ2-7	CASSIRDVGAEQYF	TGTGCCAGTTCAATCAGGGATGTAGGCGCCGAGCAGTACTTC
-	TRBV29-1	-	TRBJ2-7	CSARGNEQYF	TGCAGCGCTAGGGGGAACGAGCAGTACTTC
-	TRBV5-1	-	TRBJ2-1	CASSFNPSSYNEQFF	TGCGCCAGCAGCTTTAACCCGAGCTCCTACAATGAGCAGTTCTTC
TRBD2	TRBV30	-	TRBJ2-7	CAWSGGGSSYEQYF	TGTGCCTGGAGTGGGGGCGGGAGCTCCTACGAGCAGTACTTC
-	TRBV2	-	TRBJ2-7	CASSTDTEDEQYF	TGTGCCAGCAGCACAGATACCGAGGACGAGCAGTACTTC
-	TRBV6-6	-	TRBJ1-1	CASSWATPWGAFF	TGTGCCAGCAGTTGGGCGACCCCCTGGGGAGCTTTCTTT
TRBD1	TRBV30	once	TRBJ1-5	CAWSNTGDRQPQHF	TGTGCCTGGAGTAACACAGGGGATCGCCAGCCCCAGCATTTT